This TCR beta chain was sequenced for a study of T-cell reconstitution after alpha-beta-depleted transplantation in children. This clonotype was detected only a few times. This CDR3 spans 15 amino acids. CDR1 is DFQATT, CDR2 SNEGSKA, per germline (reference sequence). The J segment lost 2 bases and the V segment lost 3 bases, leaving 4 bases of the junction unmatched. Preparation of the TCRbeta library used unique molecular identifiers. One entry per CDR3 protein, called by TCRdb with MiXCR from the PCR reads. The sample has roughly 180,000 distinct CDR3 sequences; approximately 14% are singletons. The clonotype was recovered from a human donor who donated a stem cell graft to a child with acute lymphoblastic leukemia. The V and J genes are TRBV20-1 and TRBJ2-7, with 13 bases identical to TRBD2. The sequenced sample was PBMCs from the stem cell graft donor, obtained from the stem cell graft. CDR3 amino acids: CSARPLAGGTYEQYF. The CDR3 DNA is TGCAGTGCTAGGCCACTAGCGGGAGGGACCTACGAGCAGTACTTC.